This T cell receptor (beta chain) stems from a study of beta chain features in type 1 diabetes. Looking at the study overall: Sorted cells numbering under 110 million were examined across all samples. The study's findings and limits: There was a moderate but significant shortening of TCRB CDR3s in all four CD4+ subsets of Type 1 diabetes patients.

This clone was recorded a few times. Its antigen is currently unknown. The sequenced template was cDNA made from the entire isolated RNA. TCRdb's table, derived via immunoSEQ multiplex PCR, lists solely in-frame clones and lacks some. The sample includes 250,000 to 350,000 clones, over 14% of them seen just once. V was clipped by 4 bases and J by 0 bases; unmatched bases: 7. This CDR3 comprises 15 residues. Germline values: CDR1 SQVTM, CDR2 ANQGSEA. The chain employs TRBV29-1 and TRBJ2-7, with TRBD2 matching 9 bases. Sequencing was carried out using naive CD4+ T cells from blood. This clonotype was obtained from a man aged 18 to 29 with type 1 diabetes. This chain's CDR3 is CSVVRGGASSYEQYF. The CDR3 DNA is TGCAGCGTTGTACGCGGGGGGGCGAGCTCCTACGAGCAGTACTTC.